This entry concerns a single T cell receptor beta chain. The data belong to a study of blood T cell repertoires in COVID-19. Study information: Acute and convalescent COVID-19 samples came from the United States, Italy and Spain. In each case, the material was cDNA or gDNA derived from T cells, B-cell-depleted T cells, or PBMCs.

Profiled with immunoSEQ multiplex PCR; TCRdb holds only in-frame clones, not every one. This sample has roughly 70,000 clones; about 88% occur once, and the top ten carry less than 3%. CDR3 length equals 16 residues. Germline values: CDR1 MDHEN, CDR2 SYDVKM. The trim removed 2 bases at V and 6 bases at J, leaving 9 bases unmatched. Material: peripheral blood. The chain couples TRBV28 to TRBJ2-2, with 7 positions matching TRBD2. The receptor comes from a man aged 70-80 years with active or convalescent COVID-19. The DNA of the CDR3 is TGTGCCAGCAGTTTAGGTTCCAGCGGGAAGGCCGGGGAGCTGTTTTTT. This codes for CASSLGSSGKAGELFF.